These 18 T cell receptor beta chains originate from one sample sequenced in a study of blood T cell repertoires in COVID-19. Some clones are missing from TCRdb's copy, which holds only in-frame ones; the method was immunoSEQ multiplex PCR. The sample records 150,000 to 200,000 clones, 75% to 80% being singletons. Sequencing was done on a sample of peripheral blood. Receptors originate from a woman aged 70 to 79 with acute or convalescent COVID-19.

The V call is TRBV5-1, the J call TRBJ2-1, with D maybe TRBD2 (5 bases). Germline V CDR1 and CDR2: SGHRS, YFSETQ. The V end was cut by 4 bases, the J end by 1 base, with 27 bases between. CDR3 length equals 20 residues. In nucleotides, the CDR3 is TGCGCCAGCAGCGGAGGATTCGGGCGGTCCGGAGAGAGTTCCTACAATGAGCAGTTCTTC. Residues: CASSGGFGRSGESSYNEQFF.

V usage is TRBV30 and J usage is TRBJ2-1, with 10 bases that match TRBD2. The CDR3 has 20 amino acids. J lost 2 bases, V lost 0 bases, and 16 bases had no gene match. Germline-derived CDR1 and CDR2 are GTSNPN and SVGIG (reference sequence). The CDR3 loop is CAWSVMGAGGPNSPYNEQFF. For the CDR3, the DNA is TGTGCCTGGAGTGTAATGGGAGCGGGAGGGCCTAATTCCCCCTACAATGAGCAGTTCTTC.

V gene TRBV19 combines with J gene TRBJ2-2, with 8 bases that match TRBD1. Looked up from germline, CDR1 is LNHDA and CDR2 is SQIVND (reference sequence). V shed 7 bases and J 6 bases; nucleotides not matched to a gene: 16. The CDR3 sequence is 17 residues long. CDR3 amino acids: CASKGILGQERPGELFF. CDR3 nucleotides: TGTGCCAGTAAGGGGATTTTGGGACAGGAACGGCCCGGGGAGCTGTTTTTT.

The gene calls are TRBV18 and TRBJ2-1; TRBD1 aligns across 8 bases. CDR3 length: 14 amino acids. Germline V gives CDR1 KGHSH, CDR2 LQKENI. V shed 5 bases, J shed 5 bases, and the junction held 5 bases outside the gene matches. CDR3 bases: TGTGCCAGCTCAAGGGACAGGTCTAACAATGAGCAGTTCTTC. Protein sequence: CASSRDRSNNEQFF.

The rearrangement uses TRBV19 and TRBJ2-5, with 7 bases fitting TRBD1. The V gene end was trimmed by 7 bases and the J gene end by 4 bases; junction bases not matched to a gene: 12. Germline V CDR1 and CDR2: LNHDA, SQIVND (reference sequence). The CDR3 is 15 residues long. The DNA for the CDR3 is TGTGCCAGTACCCCCGGGATAGGGGGCCGAGAGACCCAGTACTTC. Translating gives CASTPGIGGRETQYF. Complete variable domain (other parts from reference TRBV19 and TRBJ2-5): DGGITQSPKYLFRKEGQNVTLSCEQNLNHDAMYWYRQDPGQGLRLIYYSQIVNDFQKGDIAEGYSVSREKKESFPLTVTSAQKNPTAFYLCASTPGIGGRETQYFGPGTRLLVL.

The chain links TRBV30 to TRBJ2-5; tentative D call: TRBD2 (6 bases). The length of the CDR3 is 14 residues. V was shortened by 1 base and J by 0 bases, with 9 bases between the two germline ends. Per the germline V gene, CDR1 is GTSNPN and CDR2 is SVGIG (reference sequence). CDR3 sequence: CAWSARGYQETQYF. The CDR3 DNA sequence: TGTGCCTGGAGTGCCCGGGGGTACCAAGAGACCCAGTACTTC. The whole variable domain, filled in from reference TRBV30 and TRBJ2-5, reads SQTIHQWPATLVQPVGSPLSLECTVEGTSNPNLYWYRQAAGRGLQLLFYSVGIGQISSEVPQNLSASRPQDRQFILSSKKLLLSDSGFYLCAWSARGYQETQYFGPGTRLLVL.

The chain carries TRBV5-8 and TRBJ2-1, with a weak D call TRBD2 (6 bases). The CDR3 sequence is 15 residues long. The V end lost 5 bases, the J end lost 8 bases, and 20 bases lay between the germline ends. The germline V gene encodes CDR1 SGHTS and CDR2 YDEGEE. CDR3 nucleotides: TGTGCCAGCAGTCACCGACTAGGTGAGGTGCATGAGCAGTTCTTC. This sequence encodes CASSHRLGEVHEQFF.

The V and J genes are TRBV24-1 and TRBJ2-3; D may be TRBD1 (5 bases). V lost 6 bases and J 4 bases, leaving 7 bases between the germline ends. Germline-derived CDR1 and CDR2 are KGHDR and SFDVKD. This CDR3 has 12 residues. CDR3 amino acids: CATSPGSDTQYF. In DNA, the CDR3 is TGTGCCACCAGTCCAGGGTCAGATACGCAGTATTTT.

This rearrangement joins TRBV18 to TRBJ1-2, with D perhaps TRBD1 (5 bases). V shed 6 bases and J shed 3 bases, with 14 bases lying between them. This CDR3 has 14 amino acids. From germline, CDR1 is KGHSH and CDR2 LQKENI. This CDR3 reads CASSQGPDDYGYTF. The CDR3, as DNA: TGTGCCAGCTCCCAGGGCCCCGATGACTATGGCTACACCTTC.

This clone was detected only a few times. The chain links TRBV3-1 (or the pseudogene TRBV3-2) to TRBJ2-2; unclear D gene. V gave up 2 bases and J gave up 1 base, with 5 bases separating them. There are 14 residues in the CDR3. Germline V CDR1 and CDR2: LGHDT, YNNKEL (reference sequence). CDR3 sequence: CASSQTGNTGELFF. The CDR3 nucleotides read TGTGCCAGCAGCCAAACTGGGAACACCGGGGAGCTGTTTTTT.

This chain connects TRBV29-1 to TRBJ2-7; D is perhaps TRBD1 (5 bases). Trimming took off 7 bases at V and 2 bases at J, with 12 bases between the two ends. Per the germline V gene, CDR1 is SQVTM and CDR2 is ANQGSEA. The CDR3 is 12 residues long. The CDR3 bases are TGCAGCGCCAAGGACAATGCCTACGAGCAGTACTTC. This gives the protein CSAKDNAYEQYF.

This sequence joins TRBV7-9 and TRBJ2-6; D ambiguous. There are 15 residues in the CDR3. V lost 6 bases and J lost 1, with 10 bases in between. Germline CDR1 and CDR2: SEHNR and FQNEAQ (reference sequence). CDR3 amino acids: CASSPFESGANVLTF. CDR3 DNA: TGTGCCAGCAGTCCCTTTGAGTCTGGGGCCAACGTCCTGACTTTC.

This chain uses TRBV3-1 (or the pseudogene TRBV3-2) with TRBJ1-6; TRBD1 aligns across 8 bases. The V gene's germline CDR1 is LGHDT and CDR2 YNNKEL (reference sequence). V shed 8 bases and J 9 bases; nucleotides not matched to a gene: 6. CDR3 length equals 13 residues. CDR3 loop: CASGQGVSSPLHF. CDR3 sequence (DNA): TGTGCCAGCGGACAGGGAGTGAGTTCACCCCTCCACTTT.

J is TRBJ2-2 and V is TRBV24-1, with TRBD2 identical over 13 bases. Unmatched junction bases numbered 4, after V lost 7 bases and J lost 0 bases. Germline CDR1 KGHDR, CDR2 SFDVKD. The CDR3 is made up of 17 amino acids. The CDR3 loop is CATSAGLAGANTGELFF. CDR3 in DNA: TGTGCCACCAGCGCAGGACTAGCGGGAGCGAACACCGGGGAGCTGTTTTTT.

This clone was detected a few times. The chain is built from TRBV12-3 or TRBV12-4 and TRBJ2-1, with 9 bases matching TRBD2. Losses at the gene ends were 6 bases for V and 10 bases for J; bases not matched to a gene: 7. This CDR3 contains 13 residues. The CDR3 here is CASSPGLAREQFF. The CDR3, as DNA: TGTGCCAGCAGCCCGGGACTAGCTCGGGAGCAGTTCTTC.

This chain joins TRBV20-1 and TRBJ1-1, with D unclear. Between the trimmed V and J ends, which lost 3 bases and 3 bases, there was a span of 14 bases. The CDR3 is made up of 14 amino acids. Germline V CDR1 and CDR2: DFQATT, SNEGSKA (reference sequence). The CDR3, as DNA: TGCAGTGCTAGTCCCCACGCGCTAGACACTGAAGCTTTCTTT. It is translated as CSASPHALDTEAFF.

The V and J genes are TRBV6-7 and TRBJ2-1; D is possibly TRBD2 (5 bases). TRBV6-7 has ORF status, its function being uncertain. Trimming removed 9 bases at V and 5 bases at J, with 14 bases between. CDR3 length: 13 residues. The CDR3 region has the DNA TGTGCCAGGGAACGGGGTTTTGACAATGAGCAGTTCTTC. It encodes CARERGFDNEQFF.

The chain carries TRBV27 and TRBJ2-7; 10 bases are a match to TRBD2. The CDR3 has 18 amino acids. Germline V CDR1 and CDR2: MNHEY, SMNVEV (reference sequence). Trimming cost V 3 bases and J 3 bases; bases outside gene matches: 14. CDR3 amino acids: CASSFVSGRKASGYEQYF. CDR3 bases: TGTGCCAGCAGTTTTGTTAGCGGGAGGAAAGCCTCCGGCTACGAGCAGTACTTC.